Sequencing of this T cell receptor (beta chain) was carried out in a study of spatial heterogeneity in lung cancer. The wider study: From matched bulk RNA-seq came a T cell module score, which showed a strong correlation with TCR transcript counts in tumor regions. Study-level points and caveats: The study found that expanded intratumoral alpha and beta TCR counts tracked tumor mutation counts.

Time point noted: sample taken at primary tumor resection. TCRdb used MiXCR to reprocess the 5' RACE reads, holding one entry per CDR3 protein. Among some 97,000 distinct CDR3 sequences listed, 4.4% were seen once. This CDR3 contains 14 residues. V gave up 6 bases and J gave up 3 bases; unmatched junction bases: 7. Germline V lookup: CDR1 LGHNT, CDR2 FRNRAP. This clonotype was observed at least ten times. Its specificity is unknown. The TCR sequence derives from a male donor with early-stage non-small cell lung cancer. The rearrangement uses TRBV12-5 and TRBJ2-7; the match to TRBD2 covers 8 bases. Sample: lung tumor tissue, taken at surgery. The CDR3 bases are TGTGCTAGTGGGGGCAGCGGGAGTTACTACGAGCAGTACTTC. As protein: CASGGSGSYYEQYF.